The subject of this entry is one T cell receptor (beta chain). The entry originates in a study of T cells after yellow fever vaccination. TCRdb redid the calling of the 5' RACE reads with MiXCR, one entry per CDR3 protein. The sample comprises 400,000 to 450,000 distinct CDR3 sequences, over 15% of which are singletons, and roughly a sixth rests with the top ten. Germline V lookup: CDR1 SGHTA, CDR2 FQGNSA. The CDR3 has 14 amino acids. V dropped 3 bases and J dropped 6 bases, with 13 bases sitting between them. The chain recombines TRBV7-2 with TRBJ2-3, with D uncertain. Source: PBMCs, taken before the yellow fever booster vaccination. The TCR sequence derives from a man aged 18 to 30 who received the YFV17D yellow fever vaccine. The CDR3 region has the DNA TGTGCCAGCAGCTTGAGAATGAGTATTGATACGCAGTATTTT. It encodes CASSLRMSIDTQYF.